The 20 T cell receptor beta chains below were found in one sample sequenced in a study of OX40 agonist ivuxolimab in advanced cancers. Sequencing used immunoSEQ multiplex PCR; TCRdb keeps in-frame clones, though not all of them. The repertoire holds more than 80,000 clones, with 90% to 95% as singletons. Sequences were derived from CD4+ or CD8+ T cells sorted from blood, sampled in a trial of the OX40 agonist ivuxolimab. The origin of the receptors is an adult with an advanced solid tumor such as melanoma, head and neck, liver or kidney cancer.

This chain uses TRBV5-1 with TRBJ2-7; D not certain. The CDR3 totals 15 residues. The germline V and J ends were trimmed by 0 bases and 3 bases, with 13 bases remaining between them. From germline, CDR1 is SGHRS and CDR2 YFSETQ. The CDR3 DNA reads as TGCGCCAGCAGCTTGGGGGCTGGAATCCTCTACGAGCAGTACTTC. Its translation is CASSLGAGILYEQYF.

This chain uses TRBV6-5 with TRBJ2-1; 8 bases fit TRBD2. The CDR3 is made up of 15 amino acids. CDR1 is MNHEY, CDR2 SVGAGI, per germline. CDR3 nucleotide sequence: TGTGCGTCTCGTCGGAGGCGGGAGGCGGGGAATGAGCAGTTCTTC. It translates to CASRRRREAGNEQFF.

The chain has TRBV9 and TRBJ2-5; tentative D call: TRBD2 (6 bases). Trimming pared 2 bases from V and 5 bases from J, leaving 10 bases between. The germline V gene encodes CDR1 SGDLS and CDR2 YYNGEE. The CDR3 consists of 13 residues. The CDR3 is CASSVDAGETQYF. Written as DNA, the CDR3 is TGTGCCAGCAGCGTCGACGCGGGGGAGACCCAGTACTTC. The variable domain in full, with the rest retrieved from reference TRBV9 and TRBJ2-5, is DSGVTQTPKHLITATGQRVTLRCSPRSGDLSVYWYQQSLDQGLQFLIQYYNGEERAKGNILERFSAQQFPDLHSELNLSSLELGDSALYFCASSVDAGETQYFGPGTRLLVL.

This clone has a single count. The CDR3 DNA reads as TGTGCCACTAAAACACGTACTCTTGAGCAGTTCTTC. Translating it yields CATKTRTLEQFF. The rearrangement uses TRBV6-5 and TRBJ2-1; no clear D gene. Looked up from germline, CDR1 is MNHEY and CDR2 is SVGAGI. CDR3 size: 12 residues. V shed 10 bases and J shed 9 bases, with 16 bases lying between them.

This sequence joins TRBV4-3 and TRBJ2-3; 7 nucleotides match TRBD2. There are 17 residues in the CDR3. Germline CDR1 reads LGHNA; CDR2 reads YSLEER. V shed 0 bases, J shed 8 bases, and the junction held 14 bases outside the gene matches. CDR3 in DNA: TGCGCCAGCAGCCAAGACCCTTCGGCTAGCGGAGGTGGTACGCAGTATTTT. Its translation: CASSQDPSASGGGTQYF.

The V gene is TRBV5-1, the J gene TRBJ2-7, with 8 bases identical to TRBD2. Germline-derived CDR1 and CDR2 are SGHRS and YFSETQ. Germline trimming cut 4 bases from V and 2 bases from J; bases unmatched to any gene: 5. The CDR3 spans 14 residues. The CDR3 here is CASSILAETYEQYF. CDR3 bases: TGCGCCAGCAGCATACTAGCGGAAACCTACGAGCAGTACTTC.

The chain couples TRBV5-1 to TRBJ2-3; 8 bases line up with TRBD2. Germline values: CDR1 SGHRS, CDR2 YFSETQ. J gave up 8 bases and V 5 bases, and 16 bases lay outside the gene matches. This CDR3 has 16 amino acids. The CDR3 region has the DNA TGCGCCAGCAGAAAGGAGGCGGGAGGAGCGGAAAGTACGCAGTATTTT. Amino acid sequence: CASRKEAGGAESTQYF.

CDR3 sequence: CASSQDRQTNQPQHF. As DNA, the CDR3 is TGTGCCAGCAGCCAAGATCGACAGACAAATCAGCCCCAGCATTTT. This sequence joins TRBV4-2 and TRBJ1-5; D is perhaps TRBD1 (5 bases). The CDR3 runs 15 residues. CDR1 is LGHNA, CDR2 YNFKEQ, per germline. Trimming left V 0 bases short and J 4 bases short, with 10 bases between.

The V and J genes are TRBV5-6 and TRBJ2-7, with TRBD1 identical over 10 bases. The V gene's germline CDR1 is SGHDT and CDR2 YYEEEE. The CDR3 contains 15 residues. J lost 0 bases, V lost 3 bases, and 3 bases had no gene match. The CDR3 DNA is TGTGCCAGCAGCTCTAGGACAGGGGGCTCCTACGAGCAGTACTTC. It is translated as CASSSRTGGSYEQYF.

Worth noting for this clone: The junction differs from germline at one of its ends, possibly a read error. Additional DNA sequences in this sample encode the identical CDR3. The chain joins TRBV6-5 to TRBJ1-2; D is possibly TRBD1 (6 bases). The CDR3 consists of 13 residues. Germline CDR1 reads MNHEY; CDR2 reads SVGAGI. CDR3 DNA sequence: TGTGCCAGCAGCCCCACAGGGTCCTATGGTTACACCTTC. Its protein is CASSPTGSYGYTF.

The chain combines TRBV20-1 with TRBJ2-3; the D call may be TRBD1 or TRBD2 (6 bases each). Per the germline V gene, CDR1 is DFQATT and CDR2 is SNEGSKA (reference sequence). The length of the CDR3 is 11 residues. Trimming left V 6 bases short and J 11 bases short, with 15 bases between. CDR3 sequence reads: CSAGGVSEQYF. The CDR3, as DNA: TGCAGTGCGGGGGGCGTAAGTGAGCAGTATTTT.

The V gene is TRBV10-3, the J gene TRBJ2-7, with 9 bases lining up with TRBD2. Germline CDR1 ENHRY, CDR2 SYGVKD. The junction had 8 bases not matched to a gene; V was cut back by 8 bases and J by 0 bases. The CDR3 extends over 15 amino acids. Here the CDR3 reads CAIGGGDYLSYEQYF. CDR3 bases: TGTGCCATCGGCGGGGGGGACTACCTCTCCTACGAGCAGTACTTC.

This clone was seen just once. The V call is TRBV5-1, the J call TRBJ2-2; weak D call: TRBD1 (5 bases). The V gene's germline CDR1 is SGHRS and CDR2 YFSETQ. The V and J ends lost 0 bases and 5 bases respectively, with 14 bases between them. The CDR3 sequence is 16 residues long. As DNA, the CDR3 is TGCGCCAGCAGCTTGGAGGGGCCTGTTTCTACCGGGGAGCTGTTTTTT. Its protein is CASSLEGPVSTGELFF.

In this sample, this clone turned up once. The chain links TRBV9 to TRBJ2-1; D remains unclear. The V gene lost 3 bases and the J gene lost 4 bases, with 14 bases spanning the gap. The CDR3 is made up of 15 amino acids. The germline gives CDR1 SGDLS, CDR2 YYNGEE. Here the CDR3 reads CASSETAQPYNEQFF. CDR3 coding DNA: TGTGCCAGCAGCGAGACGGCCCAACCTTACAATGAGCAGTTCTTC.

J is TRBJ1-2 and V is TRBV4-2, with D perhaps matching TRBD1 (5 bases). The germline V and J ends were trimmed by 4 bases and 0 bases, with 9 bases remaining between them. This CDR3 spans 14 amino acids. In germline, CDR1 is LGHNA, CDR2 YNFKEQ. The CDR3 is CASSRDGTNYGYTF. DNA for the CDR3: TGTGCCAGCAGCCGGGACGGGACTAACTATGGCTACACCTTC.

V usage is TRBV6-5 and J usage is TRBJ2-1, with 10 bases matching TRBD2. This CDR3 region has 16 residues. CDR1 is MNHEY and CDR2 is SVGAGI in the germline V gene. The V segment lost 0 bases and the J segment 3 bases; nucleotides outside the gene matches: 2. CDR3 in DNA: TGTGCCAGCAGTTACTCAGCGGGAGGGCGCTACAATGAGCAGTTCTTC. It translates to CASSYSAGGRYNEQFF.

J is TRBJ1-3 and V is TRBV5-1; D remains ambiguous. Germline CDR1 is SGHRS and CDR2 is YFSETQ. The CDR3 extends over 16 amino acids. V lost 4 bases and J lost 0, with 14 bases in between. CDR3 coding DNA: TGCGCCAGCAGCCCGGGGTATGGTGGCTCTGGAAACACCATATATTTT. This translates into CASSPGYGGSGNTIYF.

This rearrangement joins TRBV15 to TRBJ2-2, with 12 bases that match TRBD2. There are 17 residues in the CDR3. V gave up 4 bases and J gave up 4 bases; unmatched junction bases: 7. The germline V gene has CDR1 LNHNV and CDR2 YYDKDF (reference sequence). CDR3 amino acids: CATSTSGRALGTGELFF. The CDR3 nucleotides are TGTGCCACCAGCACTAGCGGGAGGGCCCTGGGCACCGGGGAGCTGTTTTTT. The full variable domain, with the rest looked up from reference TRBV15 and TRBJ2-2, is DAMVIQNPRYQVTQFGKPVTLSCSQTLNHNVMYWYQQKSSQAPKLLFHYYDKDFNNEADTPDNFQSRRPNTSFCFLDIRSPGLGDTAMYLCATSTSGRALGTGELFFGEGSRLTVL.

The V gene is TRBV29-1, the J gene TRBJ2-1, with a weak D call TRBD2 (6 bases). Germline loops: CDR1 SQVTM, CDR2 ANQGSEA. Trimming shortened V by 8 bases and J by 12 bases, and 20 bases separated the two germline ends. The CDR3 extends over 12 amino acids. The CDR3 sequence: CSHGSGGTGQFF. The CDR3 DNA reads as TGCAGCCACGGTTCCGGAGGGACGGGGCAGTTCTTC.

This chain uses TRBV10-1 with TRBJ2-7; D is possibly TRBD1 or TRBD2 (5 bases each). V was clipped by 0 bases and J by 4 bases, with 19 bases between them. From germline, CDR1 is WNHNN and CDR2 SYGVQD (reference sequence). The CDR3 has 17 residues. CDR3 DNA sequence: TGCGCCAGCAGTGAGTCTTGCCTGGGACCCCCTGATTACGAGCAGTACTTC. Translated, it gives CASSESCLGPPDYEQYF.